The T cell receptor beta chain under discussion was sequenced for a study of blood T cell repertoires in COVID-19. Overall study context: The origin of the acute and convalescent COVID-19 samples was the United States, Italy and Spain. The cDNA or gDNA used as material had been derived from T cells, B-cell-depleted T cells, or PBMCs.

CDR1 and CDR2 from the germline V gene are MNHNS and SASEGT. The CDR3 runs 11 residues. The V end lost 3 bases, the J end lost 3 bases, and 3 bases lay between the germline ends. Sequencing was performed with immunoSEQ multiplex PCR; in TCRdb, only in-frame clones are kept and a portion is missing. The profile covers 60,000 to 85,000 clones, with 79% appearing a single time and around 5.9% taken by the ten largest. The clonotype comes from a woman aged 55 to 70 with acute or convalescent COVID-19. J is TRBJ2-7 and V is TRBV6-1; D uncertain. The sample was peripheral blood. The CDR3 nucleotides read TGTGCCAGCAGTGACATCTACGAGCAGTACTTC. Residues: CASSDIYEQYF.